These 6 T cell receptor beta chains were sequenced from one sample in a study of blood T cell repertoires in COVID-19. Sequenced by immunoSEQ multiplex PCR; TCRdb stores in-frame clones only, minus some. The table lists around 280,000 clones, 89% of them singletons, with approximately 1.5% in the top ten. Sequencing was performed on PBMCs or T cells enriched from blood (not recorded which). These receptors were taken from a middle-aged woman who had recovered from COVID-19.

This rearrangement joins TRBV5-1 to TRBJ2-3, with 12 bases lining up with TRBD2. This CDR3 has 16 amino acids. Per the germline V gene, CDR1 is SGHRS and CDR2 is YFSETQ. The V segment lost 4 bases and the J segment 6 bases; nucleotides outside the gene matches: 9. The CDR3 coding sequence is TGCGCCAGCAGCGCTTCTAGCGGGGGGGCCCGGGATACGCAGTATTTT. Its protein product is CASSASSGGARDTQYF.

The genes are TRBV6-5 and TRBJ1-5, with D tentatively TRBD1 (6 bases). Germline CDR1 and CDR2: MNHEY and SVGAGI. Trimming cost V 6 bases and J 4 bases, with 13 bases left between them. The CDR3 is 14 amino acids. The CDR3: CASRSQGVNQPQHF. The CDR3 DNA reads TGTGCCAGCAGATCACAGGGAGTAAATCAGCCCCAGCATTTT.

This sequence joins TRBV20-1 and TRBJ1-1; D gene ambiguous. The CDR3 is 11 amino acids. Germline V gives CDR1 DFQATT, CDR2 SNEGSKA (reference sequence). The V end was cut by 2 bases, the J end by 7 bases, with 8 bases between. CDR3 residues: CSARQAREAFF. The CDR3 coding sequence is TGCAGTGCTAGACAGGCGCGTGAAGCTTTCTTT.

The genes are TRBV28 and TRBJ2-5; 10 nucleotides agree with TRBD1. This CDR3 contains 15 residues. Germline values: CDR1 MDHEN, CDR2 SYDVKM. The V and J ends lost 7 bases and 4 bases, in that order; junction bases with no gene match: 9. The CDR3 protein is CASTSMTGGRETQYF. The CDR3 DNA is TGTGCCAGCACCTCGATGACAGGGGGCAGAGAGACCCAGTACTTC. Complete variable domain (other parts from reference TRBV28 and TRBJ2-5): DVKVTQSSRYLVKRTGEKVFLECVQDMDHENMFWYRQDPGLGLRLIYFSYDVKMKEKGDIPEGYSVSREKKERFSLILESASTNQTSMYLCASTSMTGGRETQYFGPGTRLLVL.

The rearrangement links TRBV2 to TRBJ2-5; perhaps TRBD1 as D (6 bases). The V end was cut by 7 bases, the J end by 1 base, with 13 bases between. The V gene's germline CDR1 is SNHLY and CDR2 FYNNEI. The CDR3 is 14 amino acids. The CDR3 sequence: CASTPDRSQETQYF. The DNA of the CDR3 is TGTGCCAGCACGCCGGACAGAAGCCAAGAGACCCAGTACTTC.

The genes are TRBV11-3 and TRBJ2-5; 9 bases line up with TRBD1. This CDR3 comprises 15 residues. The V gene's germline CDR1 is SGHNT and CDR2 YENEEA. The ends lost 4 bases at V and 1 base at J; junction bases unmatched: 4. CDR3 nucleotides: TGTGCCAGCAGCTCGGGACAGGGCCCCCAAGAGACCCAGTACTTC. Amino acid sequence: CASSSGQGPQETQYF.